This T cell receptor (beta chain) was recorded in a study of blood T cell repertoires in COVID-19. Looking at the study overall: The United States, Italy and Spain were the sources of the acute and convalescent COVID-19 samples.

Authors' methods: By means of reference gene primer amplification, nucleated cell counts were estimated. The repertoire was sequenced with immunoSEQ multiplex PCR; TCRdb's copy has only in-frame clones and lacks some. V and J calls and clone size are those listed in that table; D and trimming were worked out from the DNA. In the table there are 250,000 to 350,000 clones, around 89% of which are singletons. With V trimmed by 6 bases and J by 1 base, 3 bases remained unmatched. The CDR3 has 14 amino acids. Germline V gene sequence: CDR1 MNHNY, CDR2 SVGAGI (reference sequence). This TCR was sampled from a woman aged 55-69 years with acute or convalescent COVID-19. What was sequenced was peripheral blood. The rearrangement joins TRBV6-6 to TRBJ2-3; 8 positions agree with TRBD2. For the CDR3, the DNA is TGTGCCAGCAGGAATAGCGGGGGCACAGATACGCAGTATTTT. It encodes CASRNSGGTDTQYF.